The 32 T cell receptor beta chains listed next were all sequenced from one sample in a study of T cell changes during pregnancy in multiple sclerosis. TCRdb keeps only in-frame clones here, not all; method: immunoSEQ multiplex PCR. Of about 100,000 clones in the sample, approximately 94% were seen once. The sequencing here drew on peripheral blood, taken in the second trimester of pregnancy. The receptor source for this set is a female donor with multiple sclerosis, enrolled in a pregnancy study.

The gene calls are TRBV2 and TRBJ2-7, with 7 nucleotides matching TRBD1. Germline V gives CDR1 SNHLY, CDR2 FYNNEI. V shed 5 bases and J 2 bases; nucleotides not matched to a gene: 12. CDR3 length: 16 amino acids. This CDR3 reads CASSTPFRTGPYEQYF. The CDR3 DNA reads TGTGCCAGCAGTACTCCATTTAGGACAGGCCCCTACGAGCAGTACTTC.

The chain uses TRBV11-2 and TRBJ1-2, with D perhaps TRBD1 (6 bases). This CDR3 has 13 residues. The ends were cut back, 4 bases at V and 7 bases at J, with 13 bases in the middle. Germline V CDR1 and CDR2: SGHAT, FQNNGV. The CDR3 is CASSSDSQIGYTF. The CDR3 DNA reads TGTGCCAGCAGCTCGGACAGCCAGATTGGCTACACCTTC.

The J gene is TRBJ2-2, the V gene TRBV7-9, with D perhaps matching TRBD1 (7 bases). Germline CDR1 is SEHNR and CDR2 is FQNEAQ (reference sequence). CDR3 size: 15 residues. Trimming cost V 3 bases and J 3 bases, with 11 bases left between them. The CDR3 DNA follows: TGTGCCAGCAGCTTGCCAGGGGGGCACACCGGGGAGCTGTTTTTT. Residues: CASSLPGGHTGELFF. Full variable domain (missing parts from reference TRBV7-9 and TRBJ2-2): DTGVSQNPRHKITKRGQNVTFRCDPISEHNRLYWYRQTLGQGPEFLTYFQNEAQLEKSRLLSDRFSAERPKGSFSTLEIQRTEQGDSAMYLCASSLPGGHTGELFFGEGSRLTVL.

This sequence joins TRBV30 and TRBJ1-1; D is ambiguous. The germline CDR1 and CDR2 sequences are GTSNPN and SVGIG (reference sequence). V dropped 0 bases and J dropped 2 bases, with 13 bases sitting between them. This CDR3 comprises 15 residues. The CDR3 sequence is CAWSVQPRGNTEAFF. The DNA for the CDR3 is TGTGCCTGGAGTGTTCAACCAAGAGGAAACACTGAAGCTTTCTTT.

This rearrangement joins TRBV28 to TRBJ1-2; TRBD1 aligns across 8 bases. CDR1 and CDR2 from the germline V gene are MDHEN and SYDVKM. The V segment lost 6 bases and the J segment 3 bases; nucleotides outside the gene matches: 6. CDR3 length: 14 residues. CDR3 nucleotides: TGTGCCAGCAGGATGACAGGGGTTGACTATGGCTACACCTTC. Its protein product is CASRMTGVDYGYTF.

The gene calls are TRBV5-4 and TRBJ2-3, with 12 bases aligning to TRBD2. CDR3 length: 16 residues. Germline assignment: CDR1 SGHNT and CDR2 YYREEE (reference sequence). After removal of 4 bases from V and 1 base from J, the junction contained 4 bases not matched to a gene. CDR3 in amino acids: CASSPGTSGRTDTQYF. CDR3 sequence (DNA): TGTGCCAGCAGCCCTGGGACTAGCGGGCGCACAGATACGCAGTATTTT.

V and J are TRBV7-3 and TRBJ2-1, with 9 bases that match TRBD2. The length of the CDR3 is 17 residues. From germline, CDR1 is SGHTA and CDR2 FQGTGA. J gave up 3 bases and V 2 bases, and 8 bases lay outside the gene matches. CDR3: CASSLSSGTSSYNEQFF. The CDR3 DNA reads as TGTGCCAGCAGCTTATCCTCCGGGACTAGCAGCTACAATGAGCAGTTCTTC.

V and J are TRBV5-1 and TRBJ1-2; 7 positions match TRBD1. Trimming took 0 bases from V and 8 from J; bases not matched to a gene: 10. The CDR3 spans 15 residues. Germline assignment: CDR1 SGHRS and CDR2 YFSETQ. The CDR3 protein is CASSLERTGGIGYTF. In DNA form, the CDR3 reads TGCGCCAGCAGCTTGGAGAGGACAGGTGGTATAGGCTACACCTTC. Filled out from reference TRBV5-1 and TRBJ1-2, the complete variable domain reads KAGVTQTPRYLIKTRGQQVTLSCSPISGHRSVSWYQQTPGQGLQFLFEYFSETQRNKGNFPGRFSGRQFSNSRSEMNVSTLELGDSALYLCASSLERTGGIGYTFGSGTRLTVV.

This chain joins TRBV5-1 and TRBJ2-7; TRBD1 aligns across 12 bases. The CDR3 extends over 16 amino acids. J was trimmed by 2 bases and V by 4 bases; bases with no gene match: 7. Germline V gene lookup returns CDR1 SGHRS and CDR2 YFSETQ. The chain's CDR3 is CASSLRGQGAAYEQYF. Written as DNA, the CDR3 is TGCGCCAGCAGCCTGAGGGGACAGGGGGCCGCCTACGAGCAGTACTTC.

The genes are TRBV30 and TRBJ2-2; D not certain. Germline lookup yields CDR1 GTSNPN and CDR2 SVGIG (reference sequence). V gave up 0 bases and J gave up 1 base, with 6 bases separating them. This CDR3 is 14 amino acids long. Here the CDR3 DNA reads TGTGCCTGGAGTGTTTCAGGGAACACCGGGGAGCTGTTTTTT. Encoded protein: CAWSVSGNTGELFF.

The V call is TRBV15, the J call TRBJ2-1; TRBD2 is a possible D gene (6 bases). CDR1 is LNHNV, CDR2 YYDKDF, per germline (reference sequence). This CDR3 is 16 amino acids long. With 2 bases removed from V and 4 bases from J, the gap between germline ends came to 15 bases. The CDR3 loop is CATSRPTGTGYNEQFF. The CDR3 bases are TGTGCCACCAGCAGACCTACCGGGACTGGTTACAATGAGCAGTTCTTC.

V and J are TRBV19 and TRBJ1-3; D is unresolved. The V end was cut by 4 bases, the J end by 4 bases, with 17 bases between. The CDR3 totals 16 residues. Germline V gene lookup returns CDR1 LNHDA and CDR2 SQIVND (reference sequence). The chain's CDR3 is CASSSRDLGAGNTIYF. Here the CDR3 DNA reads TGTGCCAGTAGTAGCCGGGATCTTGGCGCCGGAAACACCATATATTTT.

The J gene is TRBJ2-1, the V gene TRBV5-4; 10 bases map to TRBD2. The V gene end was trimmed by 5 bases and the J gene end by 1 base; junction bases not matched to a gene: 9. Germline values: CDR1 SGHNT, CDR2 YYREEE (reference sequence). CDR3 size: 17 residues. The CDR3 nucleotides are TGTGCCAGCAGTTACGACCCAGCGGGAGGGTCCTACAATGAGCAGTTCTTC. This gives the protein CASSYDPAGGSYNEQFF.

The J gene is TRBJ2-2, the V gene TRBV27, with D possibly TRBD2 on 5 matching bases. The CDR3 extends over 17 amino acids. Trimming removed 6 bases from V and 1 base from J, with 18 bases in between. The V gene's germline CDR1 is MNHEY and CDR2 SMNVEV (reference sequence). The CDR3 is CASRALGVAGNTGELFF. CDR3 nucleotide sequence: TGTGCCAGCAGGGCTCTTGGGGTGGCGGGGAACACCGGGGAGCTGTTTTTT.

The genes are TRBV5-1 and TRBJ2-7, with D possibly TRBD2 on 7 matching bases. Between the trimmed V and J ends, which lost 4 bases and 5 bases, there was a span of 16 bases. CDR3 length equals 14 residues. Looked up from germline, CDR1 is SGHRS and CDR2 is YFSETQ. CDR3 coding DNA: TGCGCCAGCAGCCCCAGGGGACTAAGCCACGAGCAGTACTTC. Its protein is CASSPRGLSHEQYF.

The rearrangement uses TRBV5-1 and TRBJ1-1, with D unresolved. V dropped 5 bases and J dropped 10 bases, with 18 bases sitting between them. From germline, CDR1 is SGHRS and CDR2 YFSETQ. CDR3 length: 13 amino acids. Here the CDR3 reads CASSWERVEAAFF. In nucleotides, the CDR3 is TGCGCCAGCAGTTGGGAGCGCGTCGAAGCAGCTTTCTTT.

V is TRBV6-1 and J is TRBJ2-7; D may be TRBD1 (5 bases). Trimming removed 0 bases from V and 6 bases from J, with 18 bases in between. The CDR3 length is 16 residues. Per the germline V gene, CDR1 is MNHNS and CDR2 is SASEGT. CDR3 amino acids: CASSEASGRVWVEQYF. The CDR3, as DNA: TGTGCCAGCAGTGAAGCGTCGGGCAGGGTTTGGGTCGAGCAGTACTTC.

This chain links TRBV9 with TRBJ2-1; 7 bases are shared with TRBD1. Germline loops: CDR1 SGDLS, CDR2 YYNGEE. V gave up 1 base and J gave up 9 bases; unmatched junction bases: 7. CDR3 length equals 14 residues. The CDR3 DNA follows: TGTGCCAGCAGCGTACGACAGGGCAAGGGTGAGCAGTTCTTC. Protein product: CASSVRQGKGEQFF.

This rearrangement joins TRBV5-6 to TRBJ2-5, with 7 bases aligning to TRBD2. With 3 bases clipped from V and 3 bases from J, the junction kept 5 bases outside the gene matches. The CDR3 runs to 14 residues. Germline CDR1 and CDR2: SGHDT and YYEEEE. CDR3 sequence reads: CASSWGGGEETQYF. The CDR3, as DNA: TGTGCCAGCAGCTGGGGGGGAGGAGAAGAGACCCAGTACTTC.

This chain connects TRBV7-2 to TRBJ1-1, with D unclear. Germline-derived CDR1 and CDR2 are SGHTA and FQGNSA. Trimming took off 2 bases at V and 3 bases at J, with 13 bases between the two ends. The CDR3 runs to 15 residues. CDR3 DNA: TGTGCCAGCAGCTTATACGGGGTGAAGGACACTGAAGCTTTCTTT. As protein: CASSLYGVKDTEAFF.

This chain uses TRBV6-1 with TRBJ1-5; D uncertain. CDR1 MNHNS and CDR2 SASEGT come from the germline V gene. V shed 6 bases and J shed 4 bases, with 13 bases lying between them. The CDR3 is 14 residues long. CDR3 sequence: CASRELERNQPQHF. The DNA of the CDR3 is TGTGCCAGCAGGGAGTTGGAGAGGAATCAGCCCCAGCATTTT.

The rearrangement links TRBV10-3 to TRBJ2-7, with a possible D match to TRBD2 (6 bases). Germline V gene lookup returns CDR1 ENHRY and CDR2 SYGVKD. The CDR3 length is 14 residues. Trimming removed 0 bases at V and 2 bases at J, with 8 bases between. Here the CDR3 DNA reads TGTGCCATCAGTGAGTCGGGGGGTCCCTACGAGCAGTACTTC. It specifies CAISESGGPYEQYF.

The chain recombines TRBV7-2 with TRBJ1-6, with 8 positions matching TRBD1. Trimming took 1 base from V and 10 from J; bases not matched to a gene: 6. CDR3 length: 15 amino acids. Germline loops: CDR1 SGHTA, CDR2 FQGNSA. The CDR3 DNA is TGTGCCAGCAGCTTAGGGACAGGGATAAACTCACCCCTCCACTTT. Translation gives CASSLGTGINSPLHF.

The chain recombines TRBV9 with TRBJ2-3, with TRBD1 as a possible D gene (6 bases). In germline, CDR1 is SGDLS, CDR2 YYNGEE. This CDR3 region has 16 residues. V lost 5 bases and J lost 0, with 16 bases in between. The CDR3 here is CASSRGQFASTDTQYF. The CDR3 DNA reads TGTGCCAGCAGTAGAGGACAGTTCGCTAGCACAGATACGCAGTATTTT. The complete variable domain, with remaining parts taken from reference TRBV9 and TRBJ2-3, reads DSGVTQTPKHLITATGQRVTLRCSPRSGDLSVYWYQQSLDQGLQFLIQYYNGEERAKGNILERFSAQQFPDLHSELNLSSLELGDSALYFCASSRGQFASTDTQYFGPGTRLTVL.

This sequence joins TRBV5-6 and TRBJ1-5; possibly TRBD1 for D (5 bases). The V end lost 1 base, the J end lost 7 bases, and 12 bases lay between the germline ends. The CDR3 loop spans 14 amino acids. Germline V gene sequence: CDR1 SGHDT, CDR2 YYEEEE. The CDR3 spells CASSLNRLSQPQHF. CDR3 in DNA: TGTGCCAGCAGCTTGAACAGGCTGAGCCAGCCCCAGCATTTT.

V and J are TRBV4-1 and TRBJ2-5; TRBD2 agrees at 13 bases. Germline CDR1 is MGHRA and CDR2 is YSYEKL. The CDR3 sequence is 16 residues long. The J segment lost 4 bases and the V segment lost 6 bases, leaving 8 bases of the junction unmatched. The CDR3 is CASRSLAGGPGETQYF. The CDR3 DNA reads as TGCGCCAGCAGATCACTAGCGGGAGGGCCCGGAGAGACCCAGTACTTC.

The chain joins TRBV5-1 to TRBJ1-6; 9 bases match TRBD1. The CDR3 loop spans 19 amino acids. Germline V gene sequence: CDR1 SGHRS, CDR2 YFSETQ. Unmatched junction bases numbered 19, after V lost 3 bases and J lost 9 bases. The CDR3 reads CASSWGRKAWDREGSPLHF. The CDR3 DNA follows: TGCGCCAGCAGCTGGGGAAGGAAAGCGTGGGACAGGGAGGGTTCACCCCTCCACTTT. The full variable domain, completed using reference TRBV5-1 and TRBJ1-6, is KAGVTQTPRYLIKTRGQQVTLSCSPISGHRSVSWYQQTPGQGLQFLFEYFSETQRNKGNFPGRFSGRQFSNSRSEMNVSTLELGDSALYLCASSWGRKAWDREGSPLHFGNGTRLTVT.

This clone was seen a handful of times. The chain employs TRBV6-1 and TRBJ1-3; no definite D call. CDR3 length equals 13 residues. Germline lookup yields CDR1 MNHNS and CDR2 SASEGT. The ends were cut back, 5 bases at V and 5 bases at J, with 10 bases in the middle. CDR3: CASSSNIRNTIYF. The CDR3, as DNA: TGTGCCAGCAGTTCCAACATACGAAACACCATATATTTT.

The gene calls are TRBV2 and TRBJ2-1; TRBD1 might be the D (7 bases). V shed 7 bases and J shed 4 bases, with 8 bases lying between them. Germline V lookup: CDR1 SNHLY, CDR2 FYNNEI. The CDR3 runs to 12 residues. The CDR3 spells CASTGGYNEQFF. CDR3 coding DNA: TGTGCCAGCACAGGGGGGTACAATGAGCAGTTCTTC.

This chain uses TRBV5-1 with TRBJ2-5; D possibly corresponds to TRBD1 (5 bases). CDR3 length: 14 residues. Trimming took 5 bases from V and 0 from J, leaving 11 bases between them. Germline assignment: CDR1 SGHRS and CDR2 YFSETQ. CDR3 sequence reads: CASRTTAYQETQYF. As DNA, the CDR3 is TGCGCCAGCAGAACGACAGCGTACCAAGAGACCCAGTACTTC.

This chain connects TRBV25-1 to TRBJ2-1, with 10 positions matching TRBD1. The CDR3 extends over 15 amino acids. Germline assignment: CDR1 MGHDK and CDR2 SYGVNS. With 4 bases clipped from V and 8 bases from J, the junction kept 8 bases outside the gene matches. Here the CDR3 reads CASSAGDRGMDEQFF. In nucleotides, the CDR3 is TGTGCCAGCAGTGCGGGGGACAGGGGTATGGATGAGCAGTTCTTC.

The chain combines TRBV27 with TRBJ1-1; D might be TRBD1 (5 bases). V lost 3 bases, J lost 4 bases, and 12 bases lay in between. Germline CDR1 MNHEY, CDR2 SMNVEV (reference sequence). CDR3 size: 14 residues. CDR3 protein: CASSLGRRGTEAFF. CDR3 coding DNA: TGTGCCAGCAGTTTGGGCCGTAGGGGCACTGAAGCTTTCTTT.